Below, 25 T cell receptor beta chains from the same sample are listed, as sequenced in a study of T cell repertoires in cytomegalovirus infection (dated by TCRdb to between 2018 and 2020). Sequencing was carried out with an Illumina HiSeq 1500. TCRdb itself trimmed the public reads at Q25 with fastp, ran MiXCR and retained productive beta chains. Under each unique CDR3 protein, matching rows form one entry showing the most common genes and DNA. Across this sample there are 370,000 or so distinct CDR3 sequences, with roughly 34% seen only once. The ten largest clones represent roughly 14% of the sample. According to the study, the label for this sample's treatment or condition signals: in vitro stimulation with specific CMV peptide epitopes to enrich CMV-specific T cells. Their specific antigens are unknown. This material consisted of cultured PBMCs, taken from culture after CMV antigen stimulation. These receptors all come from a human donor in good health (CMV status not recorded). Some clones in this sample may be carry-over from other donors' samples.

Many counts were recorded for this clonotype. The J gene is TRBJ2-5, the V gene TRBV7-2; D is undetermined. This CDR3 is 14 amino acids long. Germline-derived CDR1 and CDR2 are SGHTA and FQGNSA. Between the trimmed V and J ends, which lost 6 bases and 5 bases, there was a span of 16 bases. CDR3 in DNA: TGTGCCAGCAGTTCAAACACCCGGCGGGAGACCCAGTACTTC. Its protein is CASSSNTRRETQYF.

This chain links TRBV5-6 with TRBJ2-1; D is unclear. The V and J ends lost 1 base and 15 bases respectively, with 14 bases between them. The germline V gene encodes CDR1 SGHDT and CDR2 YYEEEE. The CDR3 length is 12 residues. As DNA, the CDR3 is TGTGCCAGCAGCTTGTCTAGAGATCATCCGTTCTTC. This translates into CASSLSRDHPFF. The full variable domain, its missing parts supplied by reference TRBV5-6 and TRBJ2-1, is DAGVTQSPTHLIKTRGQQVTLRCSPKSGHDTVSWYQQALGQGPQFIFQYYEEEERQRGNFPDRFSGHQFPNYSSELNVNALLLGDSALYLCASSLSRDHPFFGPGTRLTVL.

DNA of the CDR3: TGTGCTAGTGGTCCTGGGACCGCCTTAGCGGGAGCGGTCTACAATGAGCAGTTCTTC. It encodes CASGPGTALAGAVYNEQFF. This sequence joins TRBV12-5 and TRBJ2-1; TRBD2 matches at 9 bases. The CDR3 loop spans 19 amino acids. Germline V gives CDR1 LGHNT, CDR2 FRNRAP. With 5 bases clipped from V and 3 bases from J, the junction kept 17 bases outside the gene matches.

This chain joins TRBV11-2 and TRBJ2-2, with 7 bases that match TRBD1. The CDR3 covers 18 residues. V shed 7 bases and J 0 bases; nucleotides not matched to a gene: 14. Germline V gene lookup returns CDR1 SGHAT and CDR2 FQNNGV. This CDR3 reads CASKFGKAGGTNTGELFF. As DNA, the CDR3 is TGTGCCAGCAAATTCGGGAAGGCAGGGGGTACGAACACCGGGGAGCTGTTTTTT. Filled out from reference TRBV11-2 and TRBJ2-2, the complete variable domain reads EAGVAQSPRYKIIEKRQSVAFWCNPISGHATLYWYQQILGQGPKLLIQFQNNGVVDDSQLPKDRFSAERLKGVDSTLKIQPAKLEDSAVYLCASKFGKAGGTNTGELFFGEGSRLTVL.

This clonotype was detected a few times. The chain carries TRBV7-9 and TRBJ2-3, with a weak D call TRBD2 (5 bases). Germline CDR1 reads SEHNR; CDR2 reads FQNEAQ (reference sequence). The length of the CDR3 is 16 residues. V dropped 1 base and J dropped 0 bases, with 11 bases sitting between them. CDR3: CASSLGRGTSTDTQYF. The CDR3 DNA sequence: TGTGCCAGCAGCTTAGGCCGGGGTACGAGCACAGATACGCAGTATTTT.

J is TRBJ2-3 and V is TRBV7-8; 12 nucleotides line up with TRBD2. CDR1 and CDR2 from the germline V gene are SGHVS and FQNEAQ. The CDR3 has 16 amino acids. The ends lost 5 bases at V and 5 bases at J; junction bases unmatched: 8. CDR3 nucleotides: TGTGCCAGCAGCATCGTACTAGCGGGAGGCGGAGATACGCAGTATTTT. It codes for CASSIVLAGGGDTQYF. The complete variable domain, with remaining parts taken from reference TRBV7-8 and TRBJ2-3, reads GAGVSQSPRYKVAKRGQDVALRCDPISGHVSLFWYQQALGQGPEFLTYFQNEAQLDKSGLPSDRFFAERPEGSVSTLKIQRTQQEDSAVYLCASSIVLAGGGDTQYFGPGTRLTVL.

Here the CDR3 reads CASSPPGGEPAYEQYV. Here the CDR3 DNA reads TGTGCCAGCAGTCCGCCCGGCGGGGAGCCAGCCTACGAGCAGTACGTC. V and J are TRBV12-3 or TRBV12-4 and TRBJ2-7; a weak D match, TRBD2 (6 bases). V lost 5 bases, J lost 2 bases, and 19 bases lay in between. The CDR3 sequence is 16 residues long.

In this sample, this clonotype turned up many times. The chain employs TRBV6-2 or TRBV6-3 and TRBJ2-7; D is unresolved. The CDR3 extends over 14 amino acids. Germline V gene data show CDR1 as MNHEY and CDR2 as SVGEGT. The V gene lost 2 bases and the J gene lost 3 bases, with 11 bases spanning the gap. Here the CDR3 reads CASSYLGKGYEQYF. Here the CDR3 DNA reads TGTGCCAGCAGTTACCTCGGAAAAGGCTACGAGCAGTACTTC.

In this sample, this clonotype turned up a few times. This chain uses TRBV7-2 with TRBJ2-7; no firm D call. Germline CDR1 and CDR2: SGHTA and FQGNSA. CDR3 size: 14 residues. The ends were cut back, 4 bases at V and 2 bases at J, with 12 bases in the middle. CDR3 nucleotide sequence: TGTGCCAGCAGCTCCATTGCCAGTGCCTACGAGCAGTACTTC. This translates into CASSSIASAYEQYF. Together with reference TRBV7-2 and TRBJ2-7, the CDR3 gives the full variable domain: GAGVSQSPSNKVTEKGKDVELRCDPISGHTALYWYRQSLGQGLEFLIYFQGNSAPDKSGLPSDRFSAERTGGSVSTLTIQRTQQEDSAVYLCASSSIASAYEQYFGPGTRLTVT.

This clonotype was counted a few times. The chain has TRBV6-8 and TRBJ2-1; 10 bases are a match to TRBD2. Germline V gene sequence: CDR1 MNHGY, CDR2 SAAAGT. V was clipped by 5 bases and J by 5 bases; unmatched bases: 6. The CDR3 contains 15 residues. DNA for the CDR3: TGTGCCAGCAGTCCCCTAGCGGGAGTAGACAATGAGCAGTTCTTC. It codes for CASSPLAGVDNEQFF.

Only a few counts were recorded for this clonotype. Here the CDR3 reads CASSPGGRIGAFF. The CDR3 coding sequence is TGTGCCAGCAGCCCCGGGGGGCGTATCGGGGCTTTCTTT. The chain joins TRBV7-2 to TRBJ1-1, with a tentative D call TRBD1 (6 bases). Germline V gene lookup returns CDR1 SGHTA and CDR2 FQGNSA. Trimming removed 5 bases at V and 11 bases at J, with 18 bases between. The CDR3 extends over 13 amino acids.

The chain combines TRBV7-6 with TRBJ2-1, with TRBD2 identical over 7 bases. The V and J ends lost 4 bases and 4 bases, in that order; junction bases with no gene match: 7. The CDR3 length is 15 residues. CDR1 and CDR2 from the germline V gene are SGHVS and FNYEAQ. The chain's CDR3 is CASSSSPGLYNEQFF. In nucleotides, the CDR3 is TGTGCCAGCAGCTCCTCTCCGGGACTATACAATGAGCAGTTCTTC.

A single count supports this clonotype. J is TRBJ2-7 and V is TRBV20-1; possible D gene TRBD2, 5 bases. There are 13 residues in the CDR3. V dropped 1 base and J dropped 5 bases, with 12 bases sitting between them. CDR1 and CDR2 from the germline V gene are DFQATT and SNEGSKA (reference sequence). CDR3 loop: CSARASMANEQYF. In DNA, the CDR3 is TGCAGTGCTAGAGCTAGCATGGCTAACGAGCAGTACTTC.

The gene calls are TRBV28 and TRBJ2-3, with 12 bases fitting TRBD2. The CDR3 is 17 residues long. The V segment lost 7 bases and the J segment 1 base; nucleotides outside the gene matches: 9. CDR1 is MDHEN and CDR2 is SYDVKM in the germline V gene. The CDR3 spells CASKSLGLAGRTDTQYF. As DNA, the CDR3 is TGTGCCAGCAAGTCGCTGGGACTAGCGGGCCGCACAGATACGCAGTATTTT.

This clonotype has more than one count but fewer than ten. The chain uses TRBV4-2 and TRBJ1-1; D unresolved. Germline CDR1 reads LGHNA; CDR2 reads YNFKEQ. The CDR3 length is 12 residues. V was shortened by 0 bases and J by 8 bases, with 7 bases between the two germline ends. The CDR3 loop is CASSQEVGEAFF. DNA of the CDR3: TGTGCCAGCAGCCAAGAGGTAGGCGAAGCTTTCTTT.

V and J are TRBV27 and TRBJ2-5; D uncertain. The CDR3 consists of 12 residues. Per germline, CDR1 MNHEY and CDR2 SMNVEV (reference sequence). V lost 5 bases to trimming and J lost 6 bases, with 10 bases between them. CDR3 nucleotide sequence: TGTGCCAGCAGTACCACCGGGCAGACCCAGTACTTC. It translates to CASSTTGQTQYF.

The rearrangement uses TRBV7-2 and TRBJ1-1; D possibly corresponds to TRBD1 (6 bases). With 5 bases removed from V and 0 bases from J, the gap between germline ends came to 10 bases. Germline values: CDR1 SGHTA, CDR2 FQGNSA. This CDR3 is 14 amino acids long. The chain's CDR3 is CASSPQGMNTEAFF. The CDR3 DNA is TGTGCCAGCAGCCCGCAGGGGATGAACACTGAAGCTTTCTTT.

The V gene is TRBV29-1, the J gene TRBJ2-5, with a weak D call TRBD1 (6 bases). CDR1 and CDR2 (germline): SQVTM, ANQGSEA. There are 13 residues in the CDR3. The CDR3 nucleotides are TGCAGTCTTCGCCGGGACACCCAAGAGACCCAGTACTTC. Its protein product is CSLRRDTQETQYF. The full variable domain, rest sourced from reference TRBV29-1 and TRBJ2-5, is SAVISQKPSRDICQRGTSLTIQCQVDSQVTMMFWYRQQPGQSLTLIATANQGSEATYESGFVIDKFPISRPNLTFSTLTVSNMSPEDSSIYLCSLRRDTQETQYFGPGTRLLVL.

The sample holds a few counts of this clonotype. V gene TRBV5-4 combines with J gene TRBJ2-1, with TRBD1 identical over 10 bases. CDR3 length: 14 residues. Trimming took 0 bases from V and 10 from J; bases not matched to a gene: 4. Germline loops: CDR1 SGHNT, CDR2 YYREEE (reference sequence). CDR3 bases: TGTGCCAGCAGCTTGGGACAGGGGGCGAGGGAGCAGTTCTTC. Its protein product is CASSLGQGAREQFF.

The chain carries TRBV6-2 or TRBV6-3 and TRBJ2-3, with D possibly TRBD1 on 6 matching bases. This CDR3 region has 16 residues. Trimming left V 2 bases short and J 3 bases short, with 15 bases between. Per germline, CDR1 MNHEY and CDR2 SVGEGT. CDR3 sequence: CASSYLDRFRTDTQYF. Here the CDR3 DNA reads TGTGCCAGCAGTTACCTTGACAGGTTTCGTACAGATACGCAGTATTTT.

The chain is built from TRBV7-6 and TRBJ2-1; no clear D. The length of the CDR3 is 16 residues. CDR1 and CDR2 from the germline V gene are SGHVS and FNYEAQ. Trimming pared 4 bases from V and 8 bases from J, leaving 21 bases between. CDR3 protein: CASSSDEARILDEQFF. DNA of the CDR3: TGTGCCAGCAGCTCAGATGAGGCCCGGATACTTGATGAGCAGTTCTTC.

This clonotype was seen many times. The rearrangement uses TRBV19 and TRBJ1-2; D remains ambiguous. The germline CDR1 and CDR2 sequences are LNHDA and SQIVND (reference sequence). The CDR3 is 13 residues long. Trimming removed 3 bases from V and 2 bases from J, with 7 bases in between. Here the CDR3 reads CASSMEGNYGYTF. DNA for the CDR3: TGTGCCAGTAGTATGGAAGGGAACTATGGCTACACCTTC.

The chain joins TRBV12-3 or TRBV12-4 to TRBJ2-3; the D is unclear. The CDR3 totals 12 residues. The V end was cut by 5 bases, the J end by 6 bases, with 9 bases between. The CDR3 nucleotides are TGTGCCAGCAGTCCAGGACGGGATACGCAGTATTTT. Translated, it gives CASSPGRDTQYF.

Ten or more counts support this clonotype. The chain has TRBV7-2 and TRBJ2-3, with 8 bases matching TRBD2. J was trimmed by 12 bases and V by 7 bases; bases with no gene match: 9. Germline V CDR1 and CDR2: SGHTA, FQGNSA. This CDR3 is 12 amino acids long. The CDR3 sequence is CASTNGGAQQYF. As DNA, the CDR3 is TGTGCCAGCACTAACGGGGGGGCTCAACAGTATTTT.

The rearrangement links TRBV4-3 to TRBJ2-1; D not certain. This CDR3 contains 13 residues. With 4 bases removed from V and 9 bases from J, the gap between germline ends came to 13 bases. CDR1 is LGHNA and CDR2 is YSLEER in the germline V gene. This CDR3 is CASSRELGVEQFF. The CDR3 nucleotides read TGCGCCAGCAGCCGAGAATTAGGCGTTGAGCAGTTCTTC.